These 9 T cell receptor beta chains originate from one sample sequenced in a study of CD8+ T cells in alopecia areata (dated 2018 in TCRdb). Library creation used the immunoSEQ multiplex PCR assay. For TCR sequencing, RNA was extracted from every sample and reverse transcribed into cDNA to serve as template. The table was pulled from immuneACCESS by TCRdb, which kept in-frame rearrangements only. Such tables lose some clones; where checked, under half of the loss comes from unresolved V genes, and the rest has no known cause. Counted in this sample were about 180,000 clones; about 66% of them appeared once. Roughly an eighth of the sample goes to the ten largest clones. What this sample's time point label stands for: baseline before oral tofacitinib. Source: CD8+ T cells sorted from blood, taken at week 0. These receptors came from a human donor with alopecia areata.

This chain links TRBV5-1 with TRBJ2-1; D not certain. V was pared by 2 bases and J by 8 bases, with 14 bases between. The germline V gene encodes CDR1 SGHRS and CDR2 YFSETQ. The CDR3 covers 14 residues. The DNA for the CDR3 is TGCGCCAGCAGCTTAGGACGGCTGTCGGATGAGCAGTTCTTC. Translated: CASSLGRLSDEQFF.

The chain is built from TRBV6-5 and TRBJ2-2; tentative D call: TRBD2 (6 bases). Trimming left V 4 bases short and J 3 bases short, with 12 bases between. This CDR3 spans 15 amino acids. Germline CDR1 is MNHEY and CDR2 is SVGAGI. CDR3 amino acids: CASSSPGGYTGELFF. CDR3 nucleotide sequence: TGTGCCAGCAGTTCTCCCGGGGGTTACACCGGGGAGCTGTTTTTT.

CDR3: CASTESNQPQHF. The CDR3 DNA follows: TGCGCCAGCACCGAAAGCAATCAGCCCCAGCATTTT. The rearrangement joins TRBV4-1 to TRBJ1-5; no definite D call. Germline V gene sequence: CDR1 MGHRA, CDR2 YSYEKL. The ends were cut back, 7 bases at V and 1 base at J, with 5 bases in the middle. This CDR3 comprises 12 residues.

Concerning this clone itself: At one of its ends the junction is not consistent with the germline gene, which may arise from a read error. The V gene is TRBV7-7, the J gene TRBJ1-5, with D unclear. The germline CDR1 and CDR2 sequences are SSHAT and FNYEAQ (reference sequence). This CDR3 region has 13 residues. CDR3 coding DNA: TGTGCTAGCAGCTTAGACTTAAATCAGCCCCAGCATTTT. It yields the protein CASSLDLNQPQHF.

V and J are TRBV6-5 and TRBJ2-5; TRBD2 agrees at 10 bases. CDR3 length: 15 residues. Trimming took 4 bases from V and 1 from J; bases not matched to a gene: 3. Germline assignment: CDR1 MNHEY and CDR2 SVGAGI. In DNA form, the CDR3 reads TGTGCCAGCAGTTCTAGCGGGGGCGCCCAAGAGACCCAGTACTTC. This codes for CASSSSGGAQETQYF.

The chain links TRBV6-5 to TRBJ1-1, with D hard to call. Trimming cost V 2 bases and J 2 bases, with 15 bases left between them. This CDR3 contains 16 residues. CDR1 is MNHEY and CDR2 is SVGAGI in the germline V gene. The CDR3 loop reads CASSYDHPGLNTEAFF. For the CDR3, the DNA is TGTGCCAGCAGTTACGACCATCCAGGACTCAACACTGAAGCTTTCTTT.

The chain links TRBV2 to TRBJ1-1, with no clear D. Trimming took 1 base from V and 5 from J, leaving 14 bases between them. The CDR3 spans 15 residues. Germline CDR1 SNHLY, CDR2 FYNNEI. The CDR3 nucleotides read TGTGCCAGCAGTGAAGTCTGGACTGCGGGGACTGAAGCTTTCTTT. Translated, it gives CASSEVWTAGTEAFF.

The chain combines TRBV19 with TRBJ1-2; D possibly corresponds to TRBD1 (5 bases). Germline CDR1 LNHDA, CDR2 SQIVND (reference sequence). The CDR3 spans 12 residues. V shed 7 bases and J shed 1 base, with 7 bases lying between them. CDR3 sequence (DNA): TGTGCCAGTACAGGGATTAACTATGGCTACACCTTC. Amino acids: CASTGINYGYTF.

The V gene is TRBV2, the J gene TRBJ1-4, with unresolved D. The V gene's germline CDR1 is SNHLY and CDR2 FYNNEI. This CDR3 is 13 amino acids long. With 1 base removed from V and 4 bases from J, the gap between germline ends came to 4 bases. This chain's CDR3 is CASSEEVNEKLFF. The CDR3 DNA sequence: TGTGCCAGCAGTGAAGAAGTTAATGAAAAACTGTTTTTT.